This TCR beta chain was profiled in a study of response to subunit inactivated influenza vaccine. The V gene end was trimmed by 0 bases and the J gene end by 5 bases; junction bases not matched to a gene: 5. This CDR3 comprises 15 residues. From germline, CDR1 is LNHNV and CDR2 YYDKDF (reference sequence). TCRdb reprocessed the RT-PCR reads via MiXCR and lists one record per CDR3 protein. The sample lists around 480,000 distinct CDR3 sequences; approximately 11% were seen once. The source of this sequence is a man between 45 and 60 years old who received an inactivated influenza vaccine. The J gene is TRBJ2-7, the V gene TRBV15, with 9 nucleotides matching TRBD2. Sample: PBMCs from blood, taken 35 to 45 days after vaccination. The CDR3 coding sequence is TGTGCCACCAGCAGAGATGGTCTAGCGGGGAACGAGCAGTACTTC. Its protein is CATSRDGLAGNEQYF.